These 10 T cell receptor beta chains originate from one sample sequenced in a study of control samples from healthy donors and cancer patients. Generated by immunoSEQ multiplex PCR, the TCRdb table keeps only in-frame clones and is missing some. The sample has just under 150,000 clones, 91% seen once. Input material: blood. These TCRs come from a young man in good health.

This clone showed up just once. The chain is built from TRBV11-1 and TRBJ2-2; D might be TRBD1 (5 bases). CDR1 and CDR2 from the germline V gene are SGHAT and FQDESV (reference sequence). The CDR3 consists of 16 residues. Trimming removed 5 bases at V and 6 bases at J, with 19 bases between. The CDR3, as DNA: TGTGCCAGCAGCGCCTATGTCGGCCTAGGGGCCGGGGAGCTGTTTTTT. Its protein product is CASSAYVGLGAGELFF.

The gene calls are TRBV7-3 and TRBJ1-6, with D perhaps TRBD1 (5 bases). The V gene's germline CDR1 is SGHTA and CDR2 FQGTGA. The CDR3 runs 17 residues. Trimming cost V 5 bases and J 5 bases, with 19 bases left between them. Written as DNA, the CDR3 is TGTGCCAGCAGCCTCCTTCGGAGGGGATACCATAATTCACCCCTCCACTTT. Protein sequence: CASSLLRRGYHNSPLHF.

The chain links TRBV9 to TRBJ2-2, with a weak D call TRBD2 (6 bases). The CDR3 runs to 15 residues. Trimming removed 4 bases from V and 1 base from J, with 11 bases in between. Germline values: CDR1 SGDLS, CDR2 YYNGEE. The CDR3 bases are TGTGCCAGCAGCTCGTTCGGGGGGAACACCGGGGAGCTGTTTTTT. This sequence encodes CASSSFGGNTGELFF.

The chain couples TRBV27 to TRBJ1-2; 8 nucleotides agree with TRBD1. V dropped 5 bases and J dropped 4; count of bases not matched to a gene: 9. This CDR3 spans 15 amino acids. CDR1 and CDR2 (germline): MNHEY, SMNVEV (reference sequence). This chain's CDR3 is CASSPDRVGLYGYTF. CDR3 in DNA: TGTGCCAGCAGTCCGGACAGGGTCGGGCTCTATGGCTACACCTTC.

This rearrangement joins TRBV6-4 to TRBJ2-1, with 8 bases identical to TRBD1. Germline V lookup: CDR1 MRHNA, CDR2 SNTAGT. J lost 3 bases, V lost 2 bases, and 3 bases had no gene match. CDR3 length: 15 amino acids. CDR3 coding DNA: TGTGCCAGCAGTGACCAGGGGGCTCACTACAATGAGCAGTTCTTC. Amino acids: CASSDQGAHYNEQFF.

The chain uses TRBV6-6 and TRBJ1-1, with 7 positions matching TRBD1. Losses at the gene ends were 5 bases for V and 1 base for J; bases not matched to a gene: 7. CDR1 MNHNY and CDR2 SVGAGI come from the germline V gene (reference sequence). The CDR3 covers 15 residues. The chain's CDR3 is CASSRGQDPNTEAFF. The DNA of the CDR3 is TGTGCCAGCAGTCGAGGACAGGATCCGAACACTGAAGCTTTCTTT.

This clone was seen once. This sequence joins TRBV27 and TRBJ1-3, with D maybe TRBD1 (5 bases). There are 17 residues in the CDR3. The V gene's germline CDR1 is MNHEY and CDR2 SMNVEV (reference sequence). V was cut by 6 bases and J by 0 bases, with 18 bases left in between. The CDR3 region has the DNA TGTGCCAGCAGCCGATACGGGGGGTTTAGCTCTGGAAACACCATATATTTT. Protein sequence: CASSRYGGFSSGNTIYF.

The V and J genes are TRBV7-7 and TRBJ2-5; the D gene is possibly TRBD2 (6 bases). Trimming shortened V by 3 bases and J by 2 bases, and 13 bases separated the two germline ends. Germline V gives CDR1 SSHAT, CDR2 FNYEAQ (reference sequence). This CDR3 is built from 15 residues. CDR3 amino acids: CASSFGDGTQETQYF. The CDR3 coding sequence is TGTGCCAGCAGCTTCGGGGACGGGACTCAAGAGACCCAGTACTTC. The full variable domain, rest sourced from reference TRBV7-7 and TRBJ2-5, is GAGVSQSPRYKVTKRGQDVTLRCDPISSHATLYWYQQALGQGPEFLTYFNYEAQPDKSGLPSDRFSAERPEGSISTLTIQRTEQRDSAMYRCASSFGDGTQETQYFGPGTRLLVL.

V gene TRBV27 combines with J gene TRBJ2-3; 7 bases map to TRBD2. J gave up 4 bases and V 5 bases, and 12 bases lay outside the gene matches. The CDR3 runs 16 residues. Germline loops: CDR1 MNHEY, CDR2 SMNVEV (reference sequence). The chain's CDR3 is CASSTRLARSPDTQYF. CDR3 coding DNA: TGTGCCAGCAGTACCCGACTAGCCCGCTCCCCAGATACGCAGTATTTT.

The chain joins TRBV4-1 to TRBJ1-2; D remains unclear. This CDR3 has 14 amino acids. Looked up from germline, CDR1 is MGHRA and CDR2 is YSYEKL. V lost 0 bases and J lost 9, with 14 bases in between. CDR3 nucleotide sequence: TGCGCCAGCAGCCAAGATCTGGGCAGAGAGCGCTACACCTTC. This codes for CASSQDLGRERYTF.